Listed here are 4 T cell receptor beta chains from one sample, sequenced in a study of blood T cell repertoires in COVID-19. Assay: immunoSEQ multiplex PCR; the TCRdb copy retains only in-frame clones and omits some. The sample yields hundreds of thousands of clones, roughly nine tenths seen once. Source material: peripheral blood. Every receptor here comes from a man between 18 and 35 years old with COVID-19, enrolled during active disease.

This chain uses TRBV4-1 with TRBJ1-2, with D perhaps matching TRBD1 (6 bases). CDR3 length: 14 residues. Trimming took off 0 bases at V and 4 bases at J, with 9 bases between the two ends. The V gene's germline CDR1 is MGHRA and CDR2 YSYEKL. CDR3 sequence (DNA): TGCGCCAGCAGCCAAGATCCAGGGGCCTATGGCTACACCTTC. It yields the protein CASSQDPGAYGYTF.

This clone was observed a single time. This rearrangement joins TRBV10-2 to TRBJ2-7; 9 bases line up with TRBD1. This CDR3 spans 14 amino acids. CDR1 WSHSY and CDR2 SAAADI come from the germline V gene. The V segment lost 3 bases and the J segment 7 bases; nucleotides outside the gene matches: 7. The chain's CDR3 is CASSDGTGLKEQYF. DNA of the CDR3: TGCGCCAGCAGTGATGGGACAGGGTTAAAAGAGCAGTACTTC.

The rearrangement uses TRBV7-9 and TRBJ1-1, with TRBD1 identical over 12 bases. Trimming at V came to 8 bases and at J to 6 bases, leaving 13 bases not matched to a gene. The length of the CDR3 is 16 residues. Looked up from germline, CDR1 is SEHNR and CDR2 is FQNEAQ (reference sequence). CDR3 amino acids: CASASRDRGLFAEAFF. DNA for the CDR3: TGTGCCAGCGCATCCCGGGACAGGGGGCTGTTCGCTGAAGCTTTCTTT.

The chain combines TRBV4-2 with TRBJ1-2; the D gene is possibly TRBD1 (6 bases). There are 16 residues in the CDR3. CDR1 is LGHNA, CDR2 YNFKEQ, per germline. Trimming pared 0 bases from V and 8 bases from J, leaving 19 bases between. The CDR3: CASSQEEGVRAKGYTF. The CDR3 DNA reads TGTGCCAGCAGCCAAGAAGAGGGGGTCAGGGCCAAAGGCTACACCTTC.